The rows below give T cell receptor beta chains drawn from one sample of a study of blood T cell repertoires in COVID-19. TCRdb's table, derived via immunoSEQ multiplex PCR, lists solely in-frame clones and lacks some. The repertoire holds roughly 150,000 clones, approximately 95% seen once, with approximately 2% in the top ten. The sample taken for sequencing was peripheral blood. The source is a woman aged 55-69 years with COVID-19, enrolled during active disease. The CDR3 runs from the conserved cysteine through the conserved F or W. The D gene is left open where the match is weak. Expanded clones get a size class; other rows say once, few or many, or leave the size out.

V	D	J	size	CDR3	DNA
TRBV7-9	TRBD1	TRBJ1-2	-	CASGTGNFYGYTF	TGTGCGAGTGGGACAGGGAATTTCTATGGCTACACCTTC
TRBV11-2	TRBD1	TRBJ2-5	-	CASSFPRGMLQETQYF	TGTGCCAGCAGCTTTCCCAGGGGGATGCTCCAAGAGACCCAGTACTTC
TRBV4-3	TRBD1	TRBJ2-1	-	CASSPQRTGDNEQFF	TGCGCCAGCAGCCCCCAACGGACAGGCGACAATGAGCAGTTCTTC
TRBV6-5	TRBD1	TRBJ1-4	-	CASSRGTGVNEKLFF	TGTGCCAGCAGCCGGGGGACAGGGGTTAATGAAAAACTGTTTTTT
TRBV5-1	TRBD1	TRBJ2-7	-	CASSLGGQNNYEQYF	TGCGCCAGCAGCTTGGGGGGACAGAACAACTACGAGCAGTACTTC
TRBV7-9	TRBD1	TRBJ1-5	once	CASSVGPQGADQPQHF	TGTGCCAGCAGCGTAGGCCCACAGGGGGCCGATCAGCCCCAGCATTTT
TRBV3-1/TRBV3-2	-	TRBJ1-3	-	CASSPFGGGDGNTIYF	TGTGCCAGCAGCCCCTTTGGAGGAGGGGATGGAAACACCATATATTTT
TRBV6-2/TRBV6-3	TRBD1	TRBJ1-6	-	CASSFSGQPSSPLHF	TGTGCCAGCAGTTTTTCGGGACAGCCATCTTCACCCCTCCACTTT
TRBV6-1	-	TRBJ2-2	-	CASSEAQGKVIGELFF	TGTGCCAGCAGTGAAGCGCAGGGGAAGGTCATCGGGGAGCTGTTTTTT
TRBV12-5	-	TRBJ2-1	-	CASGLVVAGMTYNEQFF	TGTGCTAGTGGTTTGGTAGTGGCAGGGATGACCTACAATGAGCAGTTCTTC